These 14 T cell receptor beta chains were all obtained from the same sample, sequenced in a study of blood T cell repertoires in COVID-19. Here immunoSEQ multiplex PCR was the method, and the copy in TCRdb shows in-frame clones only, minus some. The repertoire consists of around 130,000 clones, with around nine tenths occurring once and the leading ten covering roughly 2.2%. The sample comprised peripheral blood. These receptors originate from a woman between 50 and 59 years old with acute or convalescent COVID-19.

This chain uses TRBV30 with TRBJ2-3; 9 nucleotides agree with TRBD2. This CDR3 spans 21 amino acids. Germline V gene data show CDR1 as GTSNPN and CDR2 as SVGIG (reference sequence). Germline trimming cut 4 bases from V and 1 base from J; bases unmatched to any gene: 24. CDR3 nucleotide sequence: TGTGCCTGGACGCCCCTCGGGAGGCGGGGGGGACCCTCGGGGGGCACAGATACGCAGTATTTT. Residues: CAWTPLGRRGGPSGGTDTQYF.

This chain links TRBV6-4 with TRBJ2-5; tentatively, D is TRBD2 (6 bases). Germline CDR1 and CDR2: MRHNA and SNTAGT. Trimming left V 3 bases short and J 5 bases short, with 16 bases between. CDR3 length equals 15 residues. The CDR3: CASSEPSLALETQYF. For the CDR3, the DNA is TGTGCCAGCAGTGAGCCCTCCCTAGCGTTGGAGACCCAGTACTTC.

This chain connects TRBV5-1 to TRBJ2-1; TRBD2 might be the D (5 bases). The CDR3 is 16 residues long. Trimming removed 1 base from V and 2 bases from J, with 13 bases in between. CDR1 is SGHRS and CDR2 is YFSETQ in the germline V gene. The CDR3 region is CASSLKLGPPYNEQFF. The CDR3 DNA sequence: TGCGCCAGCAGCTTGAAACTAGGACCGCCCTACAATGAGCAGTTCTTC.

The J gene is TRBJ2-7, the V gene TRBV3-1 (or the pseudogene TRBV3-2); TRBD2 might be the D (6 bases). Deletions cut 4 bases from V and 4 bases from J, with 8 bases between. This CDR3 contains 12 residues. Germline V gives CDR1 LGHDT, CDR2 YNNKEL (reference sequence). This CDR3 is CASSLGTYEQYF. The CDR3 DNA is TGTGCCAGCAGCCTCGGGACTTACGAGCAGTACTTC.

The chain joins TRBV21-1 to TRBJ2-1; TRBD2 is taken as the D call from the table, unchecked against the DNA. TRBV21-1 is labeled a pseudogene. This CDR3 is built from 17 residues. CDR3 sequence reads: CASTPGLAGGRDNEQFF. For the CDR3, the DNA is TGTGCCAGCACCCCGGGACTAGCGGGAGGGCGGGACAATGAGCAGTTCTTC.

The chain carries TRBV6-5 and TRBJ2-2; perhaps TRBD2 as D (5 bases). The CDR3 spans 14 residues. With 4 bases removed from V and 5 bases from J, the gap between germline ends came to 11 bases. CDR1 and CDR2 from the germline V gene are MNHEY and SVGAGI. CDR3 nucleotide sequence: TGTGCCAGCAGTTGGACGACGGGGACCGGGGAGCTGTTTTTT. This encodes CASSWTTGTGELFF.

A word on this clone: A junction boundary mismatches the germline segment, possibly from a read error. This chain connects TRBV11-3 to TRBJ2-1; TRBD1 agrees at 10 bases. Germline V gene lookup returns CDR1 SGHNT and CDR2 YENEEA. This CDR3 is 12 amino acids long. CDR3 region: CASSLGGTGAVF. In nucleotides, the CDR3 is TGTGCCAGCAGCTTAGGAGGGACAGGGGCCGTCTTC.

CDR3 coding DNA: TGTGCCAGCAGCACCGGGACAGGGTCCAATCAGCCCCAGCATTTT. It encodes CASSTGTGSNQPQHF. The chain recombines TRBV7-9 with TRBJ1-5; 9 nucleotides line up with TRBD1. V was clipped by 5 bases and J by 3 bases; unmatched bases: 5. Germline V gene data show CDR1 as SEHNR and CDR2 as FQNEAQ (reference sequence). The CDR3 runs 15 residues.

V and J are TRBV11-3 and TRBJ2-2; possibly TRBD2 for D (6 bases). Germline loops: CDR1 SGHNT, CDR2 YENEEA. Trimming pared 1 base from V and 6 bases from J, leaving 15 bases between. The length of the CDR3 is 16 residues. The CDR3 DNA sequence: TGTGCCAGCAGCTTAGTCGGAGGGATTTCCGCCGGGGAGCTGTTTTTT. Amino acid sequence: CASSLVGGISAGELFF.

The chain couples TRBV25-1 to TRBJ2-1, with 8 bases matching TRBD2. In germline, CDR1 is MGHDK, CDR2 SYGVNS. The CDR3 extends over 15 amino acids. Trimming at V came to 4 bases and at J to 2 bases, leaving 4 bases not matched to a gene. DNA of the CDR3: TGTGCCAGCAGTGCCACTAGCGGCACCTACAATGAGCAGTTCTTC. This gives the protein CASSATSGTYNEQFF. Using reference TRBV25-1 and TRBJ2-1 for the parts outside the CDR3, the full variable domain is EADIYQTPRYLVIGTGKKITLECSQTMGHDKMYWYQQDPGMELHLIHYSYGVNSTEKGDLSSESTVSRIRTEHFPLTLESARPSHTSQYLCASSATSGTYNEQFFGPGTRLTVL.

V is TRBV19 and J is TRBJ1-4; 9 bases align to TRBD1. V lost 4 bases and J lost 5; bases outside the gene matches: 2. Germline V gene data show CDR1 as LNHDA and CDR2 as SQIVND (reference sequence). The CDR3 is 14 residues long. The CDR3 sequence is CASSRGTGNEKLFF. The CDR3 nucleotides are TGTGCCAGTAGTAGGGGGACAGGGAATGAAAAACTGTTTTTT. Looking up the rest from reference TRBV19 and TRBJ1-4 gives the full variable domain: DGGITQSPKYLFRKEGQNVTLSCEQNLNHDAMYWYRQDPGQGLRLIYYSQIVNDFQKGDIAEGYSVSREKKESFPLTVTSAQKNPTAFYLCASSRGTGNEKLFFGSGTQLSVL.

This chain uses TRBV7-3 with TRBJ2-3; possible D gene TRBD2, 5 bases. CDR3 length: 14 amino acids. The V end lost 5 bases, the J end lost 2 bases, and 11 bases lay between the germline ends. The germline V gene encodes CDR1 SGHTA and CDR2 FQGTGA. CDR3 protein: CASSPGRHTDTQYF. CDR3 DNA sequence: TGTGCCAGCAGCCCGGGAAGGCACACAGATACGCAGTATTTT.

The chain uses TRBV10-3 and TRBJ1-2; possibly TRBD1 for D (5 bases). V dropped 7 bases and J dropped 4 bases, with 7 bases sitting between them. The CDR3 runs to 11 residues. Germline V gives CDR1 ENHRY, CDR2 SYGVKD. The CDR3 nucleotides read TGTGCCATCACCGGGGGCTATGGCTACACCTTC. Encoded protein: CAITGGYGYTF.

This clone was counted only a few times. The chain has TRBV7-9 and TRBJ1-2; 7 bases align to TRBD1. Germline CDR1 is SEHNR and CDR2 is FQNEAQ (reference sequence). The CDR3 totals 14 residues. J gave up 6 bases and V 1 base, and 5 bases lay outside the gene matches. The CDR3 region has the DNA TGTGCCAGCAGCTTAGACAGGGGCCAAAATGGCTACACCTTC. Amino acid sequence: CASSLDRGQNGYTF.